What follows is one T cell receptor (beta chain) and its context. The entry originates in a study of T cell changes during pregnancy in multiple sclerosis. Data came from immunoSEQ multiplex PCR; TCRdb stores just in-frame clones and leaves some out. The sample has about 38,000 clones, 80% to 95% seen once; the top ten hold more than 0.3%. The germline V and J ends were trimmed by 2 bases and 2 bases, with 3 bases remaining between them. The germline V gene encodes CDR1 LNHDA and CDR2 SQIVND (reference sequence). This CDR3 is 13 amino acids long. This sequence originates from a female donor in good health, enrolled as a control in a pregnancy study. V usage is TRBV19 and J usage is TRBJ2-2; no definite D call. The specimen comprised CD4+ T cells from peripheral blood mononuclear cells, sampled after pregnancy. In nucleotides, the CDR3 is TGTGCCAGTAGTATATTAAACACCGGGGAGCTGTTTTTT. It yields the protein CASSILNTGELFF. Filled out from reference TRBV19 and TRBJ2-2, the complete variable domain reads DGGITQSPKYLFRKEGQNVTLSCEQNLNHDAMYWYRQDPGQGLRLIYYSQIVNDFQKGDIAEGYSVSREKKESFPLTVTSAQKNPTAFYLCASSILNTGELFFGEGSRLTVL.